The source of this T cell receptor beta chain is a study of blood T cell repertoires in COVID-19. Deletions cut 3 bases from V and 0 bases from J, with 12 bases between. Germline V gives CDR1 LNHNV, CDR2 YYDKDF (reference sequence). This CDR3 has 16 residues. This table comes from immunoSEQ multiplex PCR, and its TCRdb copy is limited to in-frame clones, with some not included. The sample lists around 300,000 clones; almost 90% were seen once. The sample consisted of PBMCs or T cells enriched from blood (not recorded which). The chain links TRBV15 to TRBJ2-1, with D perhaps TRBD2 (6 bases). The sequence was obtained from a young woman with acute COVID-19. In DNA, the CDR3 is TGTGCCACCAGCAGTACTAGCTCAAGCTCCTACAATGAGCAGTTCTTC. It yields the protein CATSSTSSSSYNEQFF.